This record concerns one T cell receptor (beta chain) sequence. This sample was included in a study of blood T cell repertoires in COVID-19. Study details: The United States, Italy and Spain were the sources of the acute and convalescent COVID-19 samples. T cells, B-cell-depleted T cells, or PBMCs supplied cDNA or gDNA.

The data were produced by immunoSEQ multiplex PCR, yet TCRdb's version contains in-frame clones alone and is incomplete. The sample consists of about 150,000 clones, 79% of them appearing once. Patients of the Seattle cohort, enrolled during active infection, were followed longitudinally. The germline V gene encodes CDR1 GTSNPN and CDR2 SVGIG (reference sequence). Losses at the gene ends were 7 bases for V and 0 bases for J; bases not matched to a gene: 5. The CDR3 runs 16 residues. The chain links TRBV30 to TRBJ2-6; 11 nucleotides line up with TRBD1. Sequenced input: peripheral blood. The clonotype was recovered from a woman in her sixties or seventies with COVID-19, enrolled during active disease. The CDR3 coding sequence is TGTGCCTCCACCGGGACAGGGGGCTCTGGGGCCAACGTCCTGACTTTC. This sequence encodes CASTGTGGSGANVLTF.